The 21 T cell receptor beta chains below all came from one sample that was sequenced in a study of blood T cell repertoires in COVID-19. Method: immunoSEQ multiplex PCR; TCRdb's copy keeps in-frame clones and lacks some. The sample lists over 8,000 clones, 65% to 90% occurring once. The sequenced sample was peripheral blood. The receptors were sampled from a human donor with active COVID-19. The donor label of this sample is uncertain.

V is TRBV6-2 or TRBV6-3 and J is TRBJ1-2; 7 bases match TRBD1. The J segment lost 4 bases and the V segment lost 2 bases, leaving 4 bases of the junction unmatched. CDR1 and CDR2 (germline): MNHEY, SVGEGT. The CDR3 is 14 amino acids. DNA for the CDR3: TGTGCCAGCAGTTACGCCGGGACAGCCTATGGCTACACCTTC. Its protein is CASSYAGTAYGYTF.

This CDR3 is CATSDLSGNTGELFF. The CDR3 coding sequence is TGTGCCACCAGTGATTTGTCGGGGAACACCGGGGAGCTGTTTTTT. This chain uses TRBV24-1 with TRBJ2-2; D unclear. The germline gives CDR1 KGHDR, CDR2 SFDVKD. This CDR3 contains 15 residues. The germline V and J ends were trimmed by 0 bases and 1 base, with 5 bases remaining between them.

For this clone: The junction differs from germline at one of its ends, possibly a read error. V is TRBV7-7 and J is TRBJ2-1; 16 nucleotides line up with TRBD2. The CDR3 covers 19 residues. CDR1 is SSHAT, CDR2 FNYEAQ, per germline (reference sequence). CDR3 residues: CASSSETGTSGRARDEQFF. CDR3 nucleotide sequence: TGTGCTAGCAGCTCGGAGACCGGGACTAGCGGGAGGGCTAGGGATGAGCAGTTCTTC.

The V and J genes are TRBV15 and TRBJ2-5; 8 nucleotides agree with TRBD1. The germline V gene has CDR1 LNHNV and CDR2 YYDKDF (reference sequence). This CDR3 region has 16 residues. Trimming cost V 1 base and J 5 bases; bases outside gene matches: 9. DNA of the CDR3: TGTGCCACCAGCAGAGGACAGGGGCCGGATTCGGAGACCCAGTACTTC. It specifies CATSRGQGPDSETQYF.

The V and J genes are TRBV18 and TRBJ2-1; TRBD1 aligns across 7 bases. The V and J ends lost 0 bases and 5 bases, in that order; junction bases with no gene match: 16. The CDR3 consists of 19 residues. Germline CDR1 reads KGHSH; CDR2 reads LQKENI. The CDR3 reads CASSPPLWTGKKSNNEQFF. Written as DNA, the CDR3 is TGTGCCAGCTCACCACCGCTATGGACAGGAAAAAAATCTAACAATGAGCAGTTCTTC. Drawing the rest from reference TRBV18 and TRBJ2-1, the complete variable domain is NAGVMQNPRHLVRRRGQEARLRCSPMKGHSHVYWYRQLPEEGLKFMVYLQKENIIDESGMPKERFSAEFPKEGPSILRIQQVVRGDSAAYFCASSPPLWTGKKSNNEQFFGPGTRLTVL.

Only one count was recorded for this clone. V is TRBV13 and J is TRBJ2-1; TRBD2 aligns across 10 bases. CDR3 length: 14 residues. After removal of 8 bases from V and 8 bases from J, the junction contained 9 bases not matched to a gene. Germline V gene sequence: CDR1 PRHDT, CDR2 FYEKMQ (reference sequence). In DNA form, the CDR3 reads TGTGCCAGCCTTCAAGCGGGGGGGCACGATGAGCAGTTCTTC. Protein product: CASLQAGGHDEQFF.

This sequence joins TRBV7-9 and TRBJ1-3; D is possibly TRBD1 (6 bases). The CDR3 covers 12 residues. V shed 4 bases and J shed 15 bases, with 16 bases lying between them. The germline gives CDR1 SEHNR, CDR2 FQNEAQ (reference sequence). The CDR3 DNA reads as TGTGCCAGCAGCTCAGGGGACAATCTTGGATATTTT. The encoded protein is CASSSGDNLGYF.

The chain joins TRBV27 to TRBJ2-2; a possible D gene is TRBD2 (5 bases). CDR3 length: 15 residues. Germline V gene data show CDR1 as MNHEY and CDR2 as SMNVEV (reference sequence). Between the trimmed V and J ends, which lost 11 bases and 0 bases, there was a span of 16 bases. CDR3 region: CASKKGASNTGELFF. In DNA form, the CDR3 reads TGTGCCTCAAAGAAGGGAGCTTCGAACACCGGGGAGCTGTTTTTT.

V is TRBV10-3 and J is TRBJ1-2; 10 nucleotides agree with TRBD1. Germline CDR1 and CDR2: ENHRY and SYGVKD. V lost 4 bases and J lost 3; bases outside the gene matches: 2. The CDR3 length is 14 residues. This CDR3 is CAISGQGADYGYTF. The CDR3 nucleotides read TGTGCCATCAGTGGACAGGGGGCGGACTATGGCTACACCTTC.

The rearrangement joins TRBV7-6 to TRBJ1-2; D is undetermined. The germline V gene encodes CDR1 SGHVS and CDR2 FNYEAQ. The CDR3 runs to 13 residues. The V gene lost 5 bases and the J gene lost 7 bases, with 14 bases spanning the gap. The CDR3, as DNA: TGTGCCAGCAGCCGTTCCCCGGAGGGTGGCTACACCTTC. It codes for CASSRSPEGGYTF.

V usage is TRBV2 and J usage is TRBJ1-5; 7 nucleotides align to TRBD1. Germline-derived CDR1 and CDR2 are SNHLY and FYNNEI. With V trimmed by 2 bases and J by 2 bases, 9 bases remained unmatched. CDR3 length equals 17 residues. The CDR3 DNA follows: TGTGCCAGCAGTGAAAATACAGGGGCCAACGGCAATCAGCCCCAGCATTTT. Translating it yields CASSENTGANGNQPQHF.

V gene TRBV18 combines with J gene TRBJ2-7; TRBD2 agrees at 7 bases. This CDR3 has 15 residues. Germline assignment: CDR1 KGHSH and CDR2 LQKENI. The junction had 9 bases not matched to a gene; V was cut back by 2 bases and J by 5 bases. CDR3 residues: CASSPTQAGLNEQYF. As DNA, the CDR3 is TGTGCCAGCTCACCAACTCAAGCGGGGTTAAACGAGCAGTACTTC.

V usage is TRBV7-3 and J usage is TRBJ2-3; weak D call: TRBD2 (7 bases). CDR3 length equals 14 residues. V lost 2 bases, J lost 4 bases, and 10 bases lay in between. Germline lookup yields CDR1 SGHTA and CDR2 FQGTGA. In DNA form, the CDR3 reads TGTGCCAGCAGCTTATGGGGGGGCCCAGATACGCAGTATTTT. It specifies CASSLWGGPDTQYF.

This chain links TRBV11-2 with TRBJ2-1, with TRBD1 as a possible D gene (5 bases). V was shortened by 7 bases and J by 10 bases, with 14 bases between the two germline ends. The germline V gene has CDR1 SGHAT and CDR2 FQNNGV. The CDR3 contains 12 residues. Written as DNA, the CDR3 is TGTGCCAGCACCAAAGGGGATTGGGAGCAGTTCTTC. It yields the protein CASTKGDWEQFF.

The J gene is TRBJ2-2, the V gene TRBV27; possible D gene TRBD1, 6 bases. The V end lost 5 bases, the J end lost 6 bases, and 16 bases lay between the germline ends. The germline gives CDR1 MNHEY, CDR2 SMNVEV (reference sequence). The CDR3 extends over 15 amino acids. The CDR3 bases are TGTGCCAGCAGTCGGATAGACAGGATCGCCGGGGAGCTGTTTTTT. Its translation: CASSRIDRIAGELFF.

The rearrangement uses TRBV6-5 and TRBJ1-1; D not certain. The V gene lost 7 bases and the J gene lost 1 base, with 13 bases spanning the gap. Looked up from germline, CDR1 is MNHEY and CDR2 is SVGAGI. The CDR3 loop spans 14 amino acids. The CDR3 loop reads CASTHSEGNTEAFF. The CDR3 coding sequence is TGTGCCAGCACTCACTCCGAGGGGAACACTGAAGCTTTCTTT.

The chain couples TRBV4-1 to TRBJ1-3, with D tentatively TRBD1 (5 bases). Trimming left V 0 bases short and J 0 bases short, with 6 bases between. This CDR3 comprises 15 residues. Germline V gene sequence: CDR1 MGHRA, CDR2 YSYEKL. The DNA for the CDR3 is TGCGCCAGCAGCCAAGAGGGGGGCTCTGGAAACACCATATATTTT. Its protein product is CASSQEGGSGNTIYF.

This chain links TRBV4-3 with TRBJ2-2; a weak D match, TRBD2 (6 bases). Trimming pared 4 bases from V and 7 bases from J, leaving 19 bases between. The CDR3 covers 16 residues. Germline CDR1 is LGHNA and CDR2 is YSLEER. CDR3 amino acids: CASSLVTGVSVGELFF. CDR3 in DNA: TGCGCCAGCAGCCTGGTCACGGGAGTTTCGGTCGGGGAGCTGTTTTTT.

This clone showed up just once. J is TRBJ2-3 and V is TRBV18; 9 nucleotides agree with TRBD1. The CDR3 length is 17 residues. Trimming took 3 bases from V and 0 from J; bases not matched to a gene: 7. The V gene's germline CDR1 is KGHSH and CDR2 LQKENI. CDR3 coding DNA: TGTGCCAGCTCACCGGCCGGGACAGGGTTTAGCACAGATACGCAGTATTTT. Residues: CASSPAGTGFSTDTQYF.

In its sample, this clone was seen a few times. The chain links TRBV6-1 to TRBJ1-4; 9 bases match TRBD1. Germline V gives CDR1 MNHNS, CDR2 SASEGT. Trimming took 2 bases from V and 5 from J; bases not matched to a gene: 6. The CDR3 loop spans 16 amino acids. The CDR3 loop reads CASSENAGTGNEKLFF. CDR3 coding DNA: TGTGCCAGCAGTGAAAACGCCGGGACAGGGAATGAAAAACTGTTTTTT.

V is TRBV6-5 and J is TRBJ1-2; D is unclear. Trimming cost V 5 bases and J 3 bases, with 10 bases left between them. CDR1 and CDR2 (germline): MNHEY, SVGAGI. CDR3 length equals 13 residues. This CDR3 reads CASSTGDYYGYTF. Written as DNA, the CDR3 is TGTGCCAGCAGTACCGGAGACTACTATGGCTACACCTTC.